This T cell receptor (beta chain) was found in a study of metastatic and nonmetastatic thyroid tumors. All patients reached thyroid surgery having received no treatment beforehand. Study results and limitations: Malignant thyroid tumors reportedly exceeded benign nodules significantly in TCR beta diversity, with the difference appearing in blood and tumor.

This clone was counted at least ten times. The antigen is undetermined. The ends were cut back, 4 bases at V and 12 bases at J, with 15 bases in the middle. This CDR3 spans 12 amino acids. Per germline, CDR1 LGHDT and CDR2 YNNKEL (reference sequence). TCRdb re-analyzed the PCR reads using MiXCR. In the table there are about 93,000 clones, roughly 13% of which are singletons. The receptor comes from a female donor with papillary thyroid cancer or a benign thyroid nodule (not recorded which). Some clones in this sample may be carry-over from other donors' samples. Sample: blood. The chain uses TRBV3-1 and TRBJ1-1; the D is unclear. CDR3 nucleotides: TGTGCCAGCAGCCCTGCCTGGGCGCGGACTTTCTTT. It is translated as CASSPAWARTFF.